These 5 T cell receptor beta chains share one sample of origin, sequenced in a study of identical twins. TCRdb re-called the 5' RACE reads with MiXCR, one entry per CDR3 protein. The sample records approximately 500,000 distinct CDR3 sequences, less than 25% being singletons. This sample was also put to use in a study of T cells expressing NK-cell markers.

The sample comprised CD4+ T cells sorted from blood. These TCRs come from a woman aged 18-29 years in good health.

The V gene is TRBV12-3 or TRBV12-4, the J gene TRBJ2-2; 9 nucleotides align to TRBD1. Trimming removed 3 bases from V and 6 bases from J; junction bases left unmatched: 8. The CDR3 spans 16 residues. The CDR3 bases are TGTGCCAGCAGTTTTGGGGACAGGGATGGGGCCGGGGAGCTGTTTTTT. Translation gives CASSFGDRDGAGELFF.

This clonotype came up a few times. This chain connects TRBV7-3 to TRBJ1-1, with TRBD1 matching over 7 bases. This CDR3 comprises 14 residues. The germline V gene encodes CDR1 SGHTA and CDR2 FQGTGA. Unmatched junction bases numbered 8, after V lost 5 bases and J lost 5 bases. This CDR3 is CASSLDREGTEAFF. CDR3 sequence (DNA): TGTGCCAGCAGCCTAGACAGGGAGGGGACTGAAGCTTTCTTT.

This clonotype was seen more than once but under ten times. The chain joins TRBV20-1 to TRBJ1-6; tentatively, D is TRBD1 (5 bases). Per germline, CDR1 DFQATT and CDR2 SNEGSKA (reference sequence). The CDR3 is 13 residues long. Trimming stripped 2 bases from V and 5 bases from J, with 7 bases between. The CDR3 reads CSARQGNNSPLHF. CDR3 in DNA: TGCAGTGCTAGACAGGGAAATAATTCACCCCTCCACTTT.

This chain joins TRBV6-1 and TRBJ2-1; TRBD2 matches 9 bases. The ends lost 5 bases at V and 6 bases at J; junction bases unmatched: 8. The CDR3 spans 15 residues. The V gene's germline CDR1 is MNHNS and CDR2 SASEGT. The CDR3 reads CASSPRGGRSNEQFF. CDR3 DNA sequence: TGTGCCAGCAGTCCGCGGGGGGGCCGTTCCAATGAGCAGTTCTTC.

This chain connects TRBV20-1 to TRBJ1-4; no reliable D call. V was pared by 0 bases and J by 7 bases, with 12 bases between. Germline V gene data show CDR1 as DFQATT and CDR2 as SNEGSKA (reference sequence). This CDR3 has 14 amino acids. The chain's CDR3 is CSARDPAGSEKLFF. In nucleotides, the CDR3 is TGCAGTGCTAGAGATCCGGCCGGGAGTGAAAAACTGTTTTTT.